These 15 T cell receptor beta chains were all obtained from the same sample, sequenced in a study of T cells after yellow fever vaccination. TCRdb itself ran the 5' RACE reads through MiXCR, one entry per CDR3 protein. The sample has around 250,000 distinct CDR3 sequences; 6.9% are singletons. Sample: CD4+ T cells sorted from PBMCs, taken 15 days after the yellow fever booster vaccination. The receptors stem from a young man who received the YFV17D yellow fever vaccine.

This clonotype was seen a few times. The V gene is TRBV5-4, the J gene TRBJ2-5; 8 bases are shared with TRBD2. The germline CDR1 and CDR2 sequences are SGHNT and YYREEE (reference sequence). The CDR3 covers 14 residues. V lost 1 base to trimming and J lost 2 bases; unmatched junction nucleotides: 1. The CDR3 loop reads CASSLIAGQETQYF. CDR3 DNA sequence: TGTGCCAGCAGCTTGATAGCGGGACAAGAGACCCAGTACTTC.

This clonotype was seen many times. This chain links TRBV14 with TRBJ2-3; weak D call: TRBD2 (5 bases). Germline lookup yields CDR1 SGHDN and CDR2 FVKESK. Trimming took off 4 bases at V and 6 bases at J, with 14 bases between the two ends. The CDR3 is 14 residues long. CDR3 DNA: TGTGCCAGCAGCCTGCACGCGGGCTTGGATACGCAGTATTTT. This codes for CASSLHAGLDTQYF.

This clonotype was counted many times. The V and J genes are TRBV7-8 and TRBJ2-1; TRBD2 aligns across 8 bases. CDR3 length: 19 residues. Germline lookup yields CDR1 SGHVS and CDR2 FQNEAQ. The trim removed 5 bases at V and 7 bases at J, leaving 22 bases unmatched. The DNA for the CDR3 is TGTGCCAGCAGCGCCCGGCGTGTGCGGGAGGAACCATCTCGGAATGAGCAGTTCTTC. This codes for CASSARRVREEPSRNEQFF.

This clonotype was counted only a few times. The V gene is TRBV28, the J gene TRBJ1-1; no firm D call. Trimming left V 7 bases short and J 10 bases short, with 10 bases between. Germline CDR1 and CDR2: MDHEN and SYDVKM. This CDR3 spans 10 amino acids. CDR3 protein: CASMGAGAFF. The DNA of the CDR3 is TGTGCCAGCATGGGAGCTGGAGCTTTCTTT.

This clonotype came up a few times. The V call is TRBV21-1, the J call TRBJ1-4; the table's D call, TRBD1, was not checked against the DNA. TRBV21-1 is reported as a pseudogene. The CDR3 is 16 residues long. CDR3 loop: CASSKARQCHLGWLFF. The CDR3 DNA is TGTGCCAGCAGCAAAGCGCGACAGTGCCATTTGGGGTGGCTGTTTTTT.

The CDR3 DNA sequence: TGTGCCAACCGGGGGAGGTCGGACACTGAAGCTTTCTTT. Its protein is CANRGRSDTEAFF. The chain carries TRBV6-6 and TRBJ1-1; tentative D call: TRBD1 (5 bases). Trimming took 10 bases from V and 3 from J, leaving 15 bases between them. In germline, CDR1 is MNHNY, CDR2 SVGAGI (reference sequence). The CDR3 covers 13 residues.

There are many counts of this clonotype. Its ends do not fully match the called genes, so a read error is possible. This chain connects TRBV5-1 to TRBJ2-2; TRBD2 matches at 7 bases. Germline loops: CDR1 SGHRS, CDR2 YFSETQ. This CDR3 has 15 amino acids. The CDR3 DNA reads as TGTGCCAGCTCACTGGCGGGAGTGAACACCGGGGAGCTGTTTTTT. This gives the protein CASSLAGVNTGELFF.

This clonotype was seen many times. In DNA, the CDR3 is TGTGCCAGCAGCCGAGCCCAAGAGACCCAGTACTTC. Translation gives CASSRAQETQYF. V usage is TRBV7-8 and J usage is TRBJ2-5; D remains unclear. The CDR3 sequence is 12 residues long. V gave up 5 bases and J gave up 1 base, with 5 bases separating them. CDR1 SGHVS and CDR2 FQNEAQ come from the germline V gene.

Many counts were recorded for this clonotype. V is TRBV4-3 and J is TRBJ2-1; D is uncertain. V was cut by 0 bases and J by 15 bases, with 15 bases left in between. Per the germline V gene, CDR1 is LGHNA and CDR2 is YSLEER. There are 13 residues in the CDR3. The chain's CDR3 is CASSQDVGRNPFF. CDR3 DNA sequence: TGCGCCAGCAGCCAAGACGTGGGCCGTAATCCGTTCTTC.

In this sample, this clonotype turned up a few times. The chain recombines TRBV20-1 with TRBJ2-7, with 11 bases that match TRBD2. The CDR3 runs to 14 residues. V was clipped by 6 bases and J by 0 bases; unmatched bases: 4. Germline V gives CDR1 DFQATT, CDR2 SNEGSKA (reference sequence). CDR3 amino acids: CSARLAGLSYEQYF. CDR3 nucleotides: TGCAGTGCGAGACTAGCGGGACTCTCCTACGAGCAGTACTTC.

This chain links TRBV9 with TRBJ1-2, with D possibly matching TRBD1 (6 bases). V lost 0 bases to trimming and J lost 8 bases, with 11 bases between them. The CDR3 extends over 13 amino acids. Germline CDR1 reads SGDLS; CDR2 reads YYNGEE. The CDR3 here is CASSVGGGGGYTF. Here the CDR3 DNA reads TGTGCCAGCAGCGTAGGAGGGGGAGGGGGCTACACCTTC.

This clonotype was observed a handful of times. The rearrangement joins TRBV5-1 to TRBJ2-5; unclear D gene. Germline V gene sequence: CDR1 SGHRS, CDR2 YFSETQ. CDR3 length equals 13 residues. With 3 bases removed from V and 5 bases from J, the gap between germline ends came to 11 bases. The CDR3 sequence is CASSSSVLETQYF. In nucleotides, the CDR3 is TGCGCCAGCAGCTCCAGCGTTCTGGAGACCCAGTACTTC.

This clonotype was detected a few times. The rearrangement uses TRBV7-9 and TRBJ1-1, with 12 nucleotides matching TRBD1. With 6 bases clipped from V and 2 bases from J, the junction kept 7 bases outside the gene matches. The CDR3 covers 16 residues. Germline values: CDR1 SEHNR, CDR2 FQNEAQ (reference sequence). DNA for the CDR3: TGTGCCAGCAGGGCCGGGACAGGGGGCTATAACACTGAAGCTTTCTTT. Protein product: CASRAGTGGYNTEAFF.

The rearrangement joins TRBV28 to TRBJ2-3; D remains ambiguous. Germline-derived CDR1 and CDR2 are MDHEN and SYDVKM. Trimming cost V 5 bases and J 11 bases, with 14 bases left between them. The CDR3 loop spans 12 amino acids. The CDR3 spells CASSPHSRLQYF. The CDR3 bases are TGTGCCAGCAGTCCACACTCACGCCTGCAGTATTTT.

Regarding this clonotype: The conserved closing phenylalanine or tryptophan is absent in this CDR3, likely reflecting a read error. This chain links TRBV7-2 with TRBJ2-7, with D maybe TRBD1 (6 bases). The CDR3 totals 11 residues. Trimming cost V 10 bases and J 3 bases, with 10 bases left between them. Germline-derived CDR1 and CDR2 are SGHTA and FQGNSA. In nucleotides, the CDR3 is TGTGCCACCGGACAGTACTACGAGCAGTACCTC. Translated: CATGQYYEQYL.